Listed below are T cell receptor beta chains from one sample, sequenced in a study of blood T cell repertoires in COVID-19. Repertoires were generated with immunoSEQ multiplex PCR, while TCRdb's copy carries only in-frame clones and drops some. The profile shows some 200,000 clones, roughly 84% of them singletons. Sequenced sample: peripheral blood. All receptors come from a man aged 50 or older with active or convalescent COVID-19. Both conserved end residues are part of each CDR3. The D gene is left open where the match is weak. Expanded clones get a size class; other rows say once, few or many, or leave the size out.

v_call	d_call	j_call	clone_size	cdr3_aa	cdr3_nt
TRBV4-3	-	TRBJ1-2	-	CASSQVLMGRYDYGYTF	TGCGCCAGCAGCCAAGTGCTAATGGGGCGATATGACTATGGCTACACCTTC
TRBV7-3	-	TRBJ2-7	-	CASSLLGSSYEQYF	TGTGCCAGCAGCTTACTCGGGAGCTCCTACGAGCAGTACTTC
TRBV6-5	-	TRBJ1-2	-	CASNQGLSYGYTF	TGTGCCAGCAATCAGGGGCTGAGCTATGGCTACACCTTC
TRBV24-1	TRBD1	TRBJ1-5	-	CATSGTGVNQPQHF	TGTGCCACCAGCGGGACAGGAGTTAATCAGCCCCAGCATTTT
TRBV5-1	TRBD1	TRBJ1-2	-	CASRPTGSYGYTF	TGCGCCAGCAGACCGACAGGGAGCTATGGCTACACCTTC
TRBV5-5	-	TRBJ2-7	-	CASSPLPGQIYEQYF	TGTGCCAGCAGCCCCCTCCCGGGACAAATCTACGAGCAGTACTTC
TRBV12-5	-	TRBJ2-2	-	CASSSSGATGELFF	TGTGCTAGTTCGTCGTCAGGGGCCACCGGGGAGCTGTTTTTT
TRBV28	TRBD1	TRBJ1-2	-	CASSLLRDRLYGYTF	TGTGCCAGCAGTTTGTTACGGGACAGGCTCTATGGCTACACCTTC
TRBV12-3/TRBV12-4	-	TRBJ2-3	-	CASRRESDTQYF	TGTGCCAGCAGGAGGGAGTCAGATACGCAGTATTTT
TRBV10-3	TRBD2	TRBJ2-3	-	CAISELGLAAADTQYF	TGTGCCATCAGTGAGCTCGGACTAGCTGCCGCAGATACGCAGTATTTT
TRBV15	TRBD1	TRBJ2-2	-	CATSRTPTGDTGELFF	TGTGCCACCAGCAGAACTCCGACAGGGGACACCGGGGAGCTGTTTTTT
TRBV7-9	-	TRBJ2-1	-	CASSLQGSPYNEQFF	TGTGCCAGCAGCTTACAGGGTAGCCCCTACAATGAGCAGTTCTTC
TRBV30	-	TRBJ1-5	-	CAWSGDNRQPQHF	TGTGCCTGGAGTGGGGACAATCGCCAGCCCCAGCATTTT
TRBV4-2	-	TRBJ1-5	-	CASSQDLSPNQPQHF	TGTGCCAGCAGCCAAGATCTGAGCCCGAATCAGCCCCAGCATTTT
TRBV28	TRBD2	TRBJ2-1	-	CASSMGLVNEQFF	TGTGCCAGCAGTATGGGACTAGTCAATGAGCAGTTCTTC
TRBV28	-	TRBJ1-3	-	CASSSGTLRSGNTIYF	TGTGCCAGCAGTTCCGGGACACTTCGCTCTGGAAACACCATATATTTT
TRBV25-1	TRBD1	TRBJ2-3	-	CASSDQGQGADTQYF	TGTGCCAGCAGTGACCAAGGACAGGGGGCAGATACGCAGTATTTT
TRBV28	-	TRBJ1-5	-	CASSLMSVIQPQHF	TGTGCCAGCAGTTTAATGTCGGTCATTCAGCCCCAGCATTTT
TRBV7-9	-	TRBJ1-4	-	CASSLGGSPAEKLFF	TGTGCCAGCAGCTTAGGAGGGTCTCCAGCCGAAAAACTGTTTTTT
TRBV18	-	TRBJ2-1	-	CASSPPPGGHNEQFF	TGTGCCAGCTCACCTCCCCCCGGGGGGCACAATGAGCAGTTCTTC
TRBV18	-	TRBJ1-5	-	CASSPWTDDQPQHF	TGTGCCAGCTCACCTTGGACAGACGATCAGCCCCAGCATTTT
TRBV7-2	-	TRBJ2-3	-	CASSREREDTQYF	TGTGCCAGCAGCCGAGAGCGCGAGGATACGCAGTATTTT
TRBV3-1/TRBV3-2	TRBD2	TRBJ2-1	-	CASSQRTSGGSRWAAVYNEQFF	TGTGCCAGCAGCCAAAGGACTAGCGGGGGCAGTAGATGGGCGGCGGTATACAATGAGCAGTTCTTC
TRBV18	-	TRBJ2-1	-	CASSRGLDNEQFF	TGTGCCAGCTCCCGCGGACTTGACAATGAGCAGTTCTTC
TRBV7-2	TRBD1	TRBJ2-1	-	CASSLGQGASNEQFF	TGTGCCAGCAGCTTAGGACAGGGGGCGAGCAATGAGCAGTTCTTC
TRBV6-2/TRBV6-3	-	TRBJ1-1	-	CASSYRSGRESDTEAFF	TGTGCCAGCAGTTACCGGTCGGGACGGGAGTCGGACACTGAAGCTTTCTTT
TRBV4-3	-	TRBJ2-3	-	CASSQGLETDTQYF	TGCGCCAGCAGCCAAGGACTGGAAACAGATACGCAGTATTTT
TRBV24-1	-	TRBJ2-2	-	CATSVAREAGELFF	TGTGCCACCAGTGTAGCCAGGGAGGCCGGGGAGCTGTTTTTT
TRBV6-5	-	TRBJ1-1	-	CASSYREGTEAFF	TGTGCCAGCAGTTACAGGGAGGGCACTGAAGCTTTCTTT
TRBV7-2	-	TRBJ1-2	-	CASSLQGSHYGYTF	TGTGCCAGCAGCCTACAGGGCTCTCACTATGGCTACACCTTC
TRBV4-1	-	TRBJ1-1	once	CASSQIKAGFGTEAFF	TGCGCCAGCAGCCAAATAAAGGCAGGGTTCGGCACTGAAGCTTTCTTT
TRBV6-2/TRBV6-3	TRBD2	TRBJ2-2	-	CASSYAQRGTGELFF	TGTGCCAGCAGTTACGCCCAGCGGGGAACCGGGGAGCTGTTTTTT
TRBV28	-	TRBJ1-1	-	CASSLYGALNTEAFF	TGTGCCAGCAGTTTATATGGGGCCCTGAACACTGAAGCTTTCTTT
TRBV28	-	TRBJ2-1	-	CASSFMSSYNEQFF	TGTGCCAGCAGTTTCATGAGCTCCTACAATGAGCAGTTCTTC
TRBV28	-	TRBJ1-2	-	CASSLMGGGNRGGYGYTF	TGTGCCAGCAGTTTAATGGGGGGTGGTAATAGGGGAGGATATGGCTACACCTTC
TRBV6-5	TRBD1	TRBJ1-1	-	CASSTQGQGGTEAFF	TGTGCCAGCAGTACTCAGGGACAGGGAGGCACTGAAGCTTTCTTT
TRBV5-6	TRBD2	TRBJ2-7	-	CASSRSGRGYEQYF	TGTGCCAGCAGCCGTAGCGGGAGGGGATACGAGCAGTACTTC
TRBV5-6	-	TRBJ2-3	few	CASVGGTGTDTQYF	TGTGCCAGTGTTGGAGGGACGGGCACAGATACGCAGTATTTT
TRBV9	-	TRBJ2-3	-	CASSVAPPGDTQYF	TGTGCCAGCAGCGTGGCCCCTCCCGGGGATACGCAGTATTTT
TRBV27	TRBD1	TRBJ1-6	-	CASRVSGGDSPLHF	TGTGCCAGCAGGGTATCAGGGGGTGATTCACCCCTCCACTTT
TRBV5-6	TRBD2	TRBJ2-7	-	CASSFLAGPSEQYF	TGTGCCAGCAGCTTCCTAGCGGGCCCATCCGAGCAGTACTTC
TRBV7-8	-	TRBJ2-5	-	CASSLAPPRAQYF	TGTGCCAGCAGCTTAGCACCTCCCCGGGCCCAGTACTTC
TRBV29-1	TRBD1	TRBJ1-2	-	CSVELSSGQGETF	TGCAGCGTTGAGCTATCATCAGGACAGGGCGAAACCTTC
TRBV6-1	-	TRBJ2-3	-	CASSEQGQDTDTQYF	TGTGCCAGCAGTGAACAGGGCCAGGACACAGATACGCAGTATTTT
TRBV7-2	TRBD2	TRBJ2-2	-	CASSLGAGGSAGELFF	TGTGCCAGCAGCTTAGGAGCGGGCGGGAGCGCCGGGGAGCTGTTTTTT
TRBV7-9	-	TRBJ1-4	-	CASSLTAKLGEKLFF	TGTGCCAGCAGCTTAACCGCGAAGCTAGGTGAAAAACTGTTTTTT
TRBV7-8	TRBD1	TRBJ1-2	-	CASSPDRVGGYTF	TGTGCCAGCAGCCCAGACAGGGTAGGCGGCTACACCTTC
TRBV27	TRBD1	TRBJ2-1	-	CASSPWTGVYNEQFF	TGTGCCAGCAGTCCGTGGACAGGGGTCTACAATGAGCAGTTCTTC
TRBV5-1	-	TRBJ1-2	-	CASSSPGRPQGTGGYTF	TGCGCCAGCAGCTCCCCGGGCAGACCCCAGGGTACTGGGGGCTACACCTTC
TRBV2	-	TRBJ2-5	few	CASSRLVGGQETQYF	TGTGCCAGCAGCCGACTAGTTGGTGGGCAAGAGACCCAGTACTTC
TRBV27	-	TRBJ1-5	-	CASSFQGGIQPQHF	TGTGCCAGCAGTTTCCAGGGAGGGATTCAGCCCCAGCATTTT
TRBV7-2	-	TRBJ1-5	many	CASSLGGQGNQPQHF	TGTGCCAGCAGCTTAGGGGGCCAGGGTAATCAGCCCCAGCATTTT
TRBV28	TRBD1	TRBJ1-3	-	CASSWGTGGVGNTIYF	TGTGCCAGCAGCTGGGGGACAGGGGGCGTGGGAAACACCATATATTTT